Following are 21 T cell receptor beta chains from one sample sequenced in a study of cytomegalovirus exposure and HLA in healthy donors. The PCR used 60 Vbeta and 13 Jbeta primers. The assay was immunoSEQ multiplex PCR, and TCRdb's table has in-frame clones only and misses some. Of tens of thousands of clones in the sample, roughly 80% were seen once. What was sequenced was PBMCs. The origin of the receptors is a woman aged 25 to 39 in good health and CMV-seronegative.

This chain joins TRBV6-1 and TRBJ1-4; D is unresolved. The CDR3 is 11 amino acids. CDR1 is MNHNS and CDR2 is SASEGT in the germline V gene. Trimming took off 8 bases at V and 8 bases at J, with 9 bases between the two ends. CDR3 sequence: CASVRGEKLFF. The CDR3 DNA is TGTGCCAGCGTTCGCGGCGAAAAACTGTTTTTT.

The V call is TRBV30, the J call TRBJ1-5; D is ambiguous. This CDR3 region has 15 residues. The V gene's germline CDR1 is GTSNPN and CDR2 SVGIG (reference sequence). Trimming left V 1 base short and J 3 bases short, with 13 bases between. The CDR3 DNA is TGTGCCTGGAGTGGTCCCGGGAACGACAATCAGCCCCAGCATTTT. Its translation is CAWSGPGNDNQPQHF. The variable domain in full, completed from reference TRBV30 and TRBJ1-5, reads SQTIHQWPATLVQPVGSPLSLECTVEGTSNPNLYWYRQAAGRGLQLLFYSVGIGQISSEVPQNLSASRPQDRQFILSSKKLLLSDSGFYLCAWSGPGNDNQPQHFGDGTRLSIL.

The chain employs TRBV9 and TRBJ2-3, with D tentatively TRBD2 (5 bases). Trimming took off 0 bases at V and 4 bases at J, with 27 bases between the two ends. The CDR3 extends over 20 amino acids. Germline V gene lookup returns CDR1 SGDLS and CDR2 YYNGEE. Here the CDR3 reads CASSVVGRALLLSQPDTQYF. The CDR3 DNA reads as TGTGCCAGCAGCGTAGTAGGGCGGGCCCTTCTCCTATCACAGCCAGATACGCAGTATTTT.

The chain uses TRBV4-3 and TRBJ2-2, with 7 bases that match TRBD1. CDR1 and CDR2 (germline): LGHNA, YSLEER. CDR3 length: 15 residues. V gave up 5 bases and J gave up 6 bases; unmatched junction bases: 9. The CDR3 sequence is CASSFRQGWAGELFF. The DNA of the CDR3 is TGCGCCAGCAGCTTTAGACAGGGATGGGCCGGGGAGCTGTTTTTT.

The CDR3 here is CASRGQTVNTEAFF. The DNA for the CDR3 is TGTGCCAGCAGAGGACAGACCGTGAACACTGAAGCTTTCTTT. This chain uses TRBV2 with TRBJ1-1; perhaps TRBD1 as D (6 bases). The germline V gene encodes CDR1 SNHLY and CDR2 FYNNEI. This CDR3 region has 14 residues. Trimming stripped 6 bases from V and 0 bases from J, with 11 bases between.

This rearrangement joins TRBV5-4 to TRBJ1-3; TRBD1 agrees at 7 bases. Germline V CDR1 and CDR2: SGHNT, YYREEE (reference sequence). The junction had 5 bases not matched to a gene; V was cut back by 0 bases and J by 2 bases. This CDR3 spans 16 amino acids. The DNA of the CDR3 is TGTGCCAGCAGCTTGGACTGGACAGGCGCTGGAAACACCATATATTTT. The encoded protein is CASSLDWTGAGNTIYF.

This clone has just a few counts. The chain is built from TRBV28 and TRBJ2-7; TRBD2 agrees at 10 bases. The germline V gene encodes CDR1 MDHEN and CDR2 SYDVKM. CDR3 length: 15 amino acids. With V trimmed by 7 bases and J by 2 bases, 8 bases remained unmatched. The CDR3, as DNA: TGTGCCAGCACCCCCCTAGCGGGAGTAGCCTACGAGCAGTACTTC. Protein: CASTPLAGVAYEQYF.

J is TRBJ1-6 and V is TRBV27; possibly TRBD1 for D (6 bases). Per germline, CDR1 MNHEY and CDR2 SMNVEV (reference sequence). The CDR3 spans 13 residues. V dropped 4 bases and J dropped 5 bases, with 6 bases sitting between them. The chain's CDR3 is CASSWDNNSPLHF. Written as DNA, the CDR3 is TGTGCCAGCAGTTGGGACAATAATTCACCCCTCCACTTT.

This sequence joins TRBV6-1 and TRBJ1-1; 7 bases agree with TRBD1. The CDR3 contains 15 residues. V was pared by 1 base and J by 2 bases, with 4 bases of the junction left unmatched. Germline V CDR1 and CDR2: MNHNS, SASEGT. CDR3 protein: CASSEGQGVNTEAFF. Here the CDR3 DNA reads TGTGCCAGCAGTGAAGGCCAGGGGGTAAACACTGAAGCTTTCTTT.

V gene TRBV28 combines with J gene TRBJ2-1; 8 nucleotides agree with TRBD1. This CDR3 spans 13 amino acids. CDR1 and CDR2 from the germline V gene are MDHEN and SYDVKM. V gave up 6 bases and J gave up 4 bases; unmatched junction bases: 2. In DNA, the CDR3 is TGTGCCAGCAGAAGGACAGGGTACAATGAGCAGTTCTTC. Protein: CASRRTGYNEQFF.

The chain recombines TRBV11-2 with TRBJ2-3; 8 bases agree with TRBD2. The junction had 3 bases not matched to a gene; V was cut back by 3 bases and J by 4 bases. The CDR3 sequence is 14 residues long. Germline V CDR1 and CDR2: SGHAT, FQNNGV. CDR3 in DNA: TGTGCCAGCAGCTTTCCCGGGGGGGCAGATACGCAGTATTTT. Its protein is CASSFPGGADTQYF.

The chain couples TRBV28 to TRBJ2-3, with TRBD2 matching 7 bases. The CDR3 totals 19 residues. Germline V lookup: CDR1 MDHEN, CDR2 SYDVKM. J lost 6 bases, V lost 3 bases, and 21 bases had no gene match. This CDR3 is CASSLRRESPSHTRDTQYF. The CDR3 DNA is TGTGCCAGCAGTTTGAGGCGGGAGTCCCCCTCCCACACACGGGATACGCAGTATTTT.

V and J are TRBV19 and TRBJ2-1, with TRBD2 matching over 12 bases. The junction had 3 bases not matched to a gene; V was cut back by 1 base and J by 5 bases. The CDR3 is 16 amino acids. CDR1 is LNHDA, CDR2 SQIVND, per germline (reference sequence). In nucleotides, the CDR3 is TGTGCCAGTAGTATAGCCGGACTAGCGGGAAACAATGAGCAGTTCTTC. Translation gives CASSIAGLAGNNEQFF. The full variable domain, rest sourced from reference TRBV19 and TRBJ2-1, is DGGITQSPKYLFRKEGQNVTLSCEQNLNHDAMYWYRQDPGQGLRLIYYSQIVNDFQKGDIAEGYSVSREKKESFPLTVTSAQKNPTAFYLCASSIAGLAGNNEQFFGPGTRLTVL.

The V and J genes are TRBV5-1 and TRBJ2-3; 12 bases fit TRBD2. The germline V gene encodes CDR1 SGHRS and CDR2 YFSETQ. V lost 6 bases, J lost 0 bases, and 2 bases stayed unmatched. This CDR3 comprises 15 residues. CDR3 protein: CASNGLAGSTDTQYF. The CDR3 DNA reads TGCGCCAGCAATGGACTAGCGGGAAGCACAGATACGCAGTATTTT.

The genes are TRBV9 and TRBJ2-1; no reliable D call. The CDR3 contains 13 residues. V shed 0 bases and J shed 11 bases, with 12 bases lying between them. CDR1 and CDR2 from the germline V gene are SGDLS and YYNGEE. CDR3 amino acids: CASSVDQPRQQFF. The DNA for the CDR3 is TGTGCCAGCAGCGTAGATCAGCCCAGGCAGCAGTTCTTC.

This clone was recorded once. The rearrangement links TRBV9 to TRBJ2-4, with 7 bases fitting TRBD2. Germline CDR1 is SGDLS and CDR2 is YYNGEE. Trimming removed 0 bases from V and 8 bases from J; junction bases left unmatched: 11. This CDR3 region has 16 residues. The CDR3 nucleotides read TGTGCCAGCAGCGTAGAAGGCGGGGGAGGGAAAGACATTCAGTACTTC. Its translation is CASSVEGGGGKDIQYF.

The chain employs TRBV19 and TRBJ2-5; 8 nucleotides match TRBD2. The DNA end is more similar to TRBJ2-7, so the J call may be wrong. This CDR3 has 15 amino acids. Germline V gene data show CDR1 as LNHDA and CDR2 as SQIVND (reference sequence). Here the CDR3 reads CASSIGGARADEQYF. CDR3 sequence (DNA): TGTGCCAGTAGTATCGGGGGGGCTAGGGCGGACGAGCAGTACTTC.

In this sample, this clone turned up once. Germline is not matched at one junction end, which may reflect a read error. V is TRBV28 and J is TRBJ2-7; 9 nucleotides line up with TRBD2. In germline, CDR1 is MDHEN, CDR2 SYDVKM. The CDR3 sequence is 16 residues long. The CDR3 DNA reads as TGTGCCGGCAGCTCAATACGGCGGGAGGGGTCCTACGAGCAGTACTTC. Its protein is CAGSSIRREGSYEQYF. Full variable domain (rest looked up from reference TRBV28 and TRBJ2-7): DVKVTQSSRYLVKRTGEKVFLECVQDMDHENMFWYRQDPGLGLRLIYFSYDVKMKEKGDIPEGYSVSREKKERFSLILESASTNQTSMYLCAGSSIRREGSYEQYFGPGTRLTVT.

The rearrangement links TRBV29-1 to TRBJ2-7, with TRBD2 matching over 9 bases. The V and J ends lost 6 bases and 2 bases, in that order; junction bases with no gene match: 11. This CDR3 contains 15 residues. Germline lookup yields CDR1 SQVTM and CDR2 ANQGSEA. Here the CDR3 DNA reads TGCAGCGTAGAATTAGCGGGAGTCAATACCTACGAGCAGTACTTC. Amino acid sequence: CSVELAGVNTYEQYF.

V is TRBV28 and J is TRBJ2-4, with TRBD1 matching 8 bases. Germline CDR1 reads MDHEN; CDR2 reads SYDVKM. Unmatched junction bases numbered 12, after V lost 10 bases and J lost 4 bases. This CDR3 comprises 15 residues. CDR3 loop: CATELPQGAKNIQYF. The CDR3 DNA follows: TGTGCCACCGAACTCCCCCAGGGGGCTAAAAACATTCAGTACTTC.

This rearrangement joins TRBV28 to TRBJ2-7, with D possibly matching TRBD2 (6 bases). V shed 6 bases and J shed 11 bases, with 23 bases lying between them. Germline V lookup: CDR1 MDHEN, CDR2 SYDVKM. The CDR3 consists of 14 residues. The CDR3, as DNA: TGTGCCAGCAGCCCCGGGACCGGTCCCCCGGGGGAGTACTTC. It specifies CASSPGTGPPGEYF.